The 2 T cell receptor beta chains in this list originate from one sample, sequenced in a study of shared clonotypes between healthy human individuals. CD45RO-negative CD8 cells positively selected for CCR7 made up the naive population, which excluded terminally differentiated effector memory CD45RA+ cells. Method: immunoSEQ multiplex PCR; TCRdb's copy keeps in-frame clones and lacks some. The sample contains about 2.1 million clones, around 93% of which appear only once. The material sequenced was naive CD8+ T cells from PBMCs. Every receptor here comes from a man in his late teens or twenties in good health. Some clones in this sample may be carry-over from other donors' samples.

This clone was observed once. The chain recombines TRBV6-5 with TRBJ2-1; TRBD2 is a possible D gene (6 bases). CDR3 length: 13 amino acids. Trimming removed 7 bases at V and 10 bases at J, with 17 bases between. Per the germline V gene, CDR1 is MNHEY and CDR2 is SVGAGI. The CDR3 spells CASKVGTYGEQFF. For the CDR3, the DNA is TGTGCCAGCAAGGTCGGGACTTATGGAGAGCAGTTCTTC.

This clone was recorded only once. The chain couples TRBV28 to TRBJ2-1; D remains ambiguous. Germline V gene data show CDR1 as MDHEN and CDR2 as SYDVKM. V was trimmed by 4 bases and J by 3 bases, leaving 16 bases between them. CDR3 length: 16 amino acids. CDR3 in amino acids: CASSSPRPPLYNEQFF. Here the CDR3 DNA reads TGTGCCAGCAGTTCCCCCCGGCCTCCCCTCTACAATGAGCAGTTCTTC. Full variable domain (remainder filled in from reference TRBV28 and TRBJ2-1): DVKVTQSSRYLVKRTGEKVFLECVQDMDHENMFWYRQDPGLGLRLIYFSYDVKMKEKGDIPEGYSVSREKKERFSLILESASTNQTSMYLCASSSPRPPLYNEQFFGPGTRLTVL.